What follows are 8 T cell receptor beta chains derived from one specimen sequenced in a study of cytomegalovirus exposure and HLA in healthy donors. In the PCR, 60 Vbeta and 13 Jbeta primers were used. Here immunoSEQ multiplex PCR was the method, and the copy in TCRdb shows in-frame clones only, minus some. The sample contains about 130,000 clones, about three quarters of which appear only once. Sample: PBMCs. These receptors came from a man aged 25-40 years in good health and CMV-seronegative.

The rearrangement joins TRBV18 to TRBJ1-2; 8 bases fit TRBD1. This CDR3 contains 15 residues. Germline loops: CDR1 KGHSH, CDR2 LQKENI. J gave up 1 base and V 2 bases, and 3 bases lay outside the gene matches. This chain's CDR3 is CASSPGTGSNYGYTF. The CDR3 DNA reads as TGTGCCAGCTCACCAGGGACAGGTAGTAACTATGGCTACACCTTC.

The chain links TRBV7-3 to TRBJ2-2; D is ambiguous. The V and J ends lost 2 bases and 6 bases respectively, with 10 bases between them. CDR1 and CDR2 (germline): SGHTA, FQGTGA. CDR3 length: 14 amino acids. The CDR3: CASSLVSGSGELFF. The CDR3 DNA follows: TGTGCCAGCAGCTTAGTCTCAGGATCCGGGGAGCTGTTTTTT.

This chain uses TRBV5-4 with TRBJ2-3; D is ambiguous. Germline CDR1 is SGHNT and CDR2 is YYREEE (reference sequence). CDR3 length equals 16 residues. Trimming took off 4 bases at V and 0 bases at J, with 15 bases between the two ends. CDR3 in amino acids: CASSIPSGTSTDTQYF. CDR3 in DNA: TGTGCCAGCAGCATACCGTCAGGTACTAGCACAGATACGCAGTATTTT.

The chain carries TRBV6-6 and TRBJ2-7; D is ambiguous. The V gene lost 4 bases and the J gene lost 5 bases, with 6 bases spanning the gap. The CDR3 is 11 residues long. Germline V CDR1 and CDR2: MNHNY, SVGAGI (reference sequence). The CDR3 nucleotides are TGTGCCAGCAGTTTCCAAAACGAGCAGTACTTC. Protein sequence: CASSFQNEQYF.

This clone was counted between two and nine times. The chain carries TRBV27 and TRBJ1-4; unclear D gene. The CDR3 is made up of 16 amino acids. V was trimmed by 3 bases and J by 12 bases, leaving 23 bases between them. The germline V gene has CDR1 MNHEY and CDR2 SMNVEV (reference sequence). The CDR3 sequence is CASSFNSLLAGRQLFF. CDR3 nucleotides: TGTGCCAGCAGTTTTAACTCCCTATTGGCAGGAAGGCAACTGTTTTTT.

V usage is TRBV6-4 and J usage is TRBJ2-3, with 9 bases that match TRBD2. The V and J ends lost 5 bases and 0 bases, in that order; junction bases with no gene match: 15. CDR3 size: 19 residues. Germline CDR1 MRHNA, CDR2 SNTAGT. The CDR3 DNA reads TGTGCCAGCAGTTCTAGCGGGGCGCTTAAGACGACTAGCACAGATACGCAGTATTTT. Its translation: CASSSSGALKTTSTDTQYF.

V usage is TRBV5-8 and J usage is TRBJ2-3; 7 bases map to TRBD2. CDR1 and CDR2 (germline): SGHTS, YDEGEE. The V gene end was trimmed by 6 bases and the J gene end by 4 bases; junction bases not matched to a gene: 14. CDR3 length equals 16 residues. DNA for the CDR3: TGTGCCAGCATCCTCCCGGGAGGTTCCCCCCCAGATACGCAGTATTTT. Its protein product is CASILPGGSPPDTQYF.

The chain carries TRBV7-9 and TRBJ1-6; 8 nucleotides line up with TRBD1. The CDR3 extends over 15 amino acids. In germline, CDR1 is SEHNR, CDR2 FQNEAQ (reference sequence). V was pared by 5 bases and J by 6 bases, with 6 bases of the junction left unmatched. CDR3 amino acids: CASSQQGGGNSPLHF. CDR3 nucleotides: TGTGCCAGCAGCCAACAGGGGGGAGGTAATTCACCCCTCCACTTT.